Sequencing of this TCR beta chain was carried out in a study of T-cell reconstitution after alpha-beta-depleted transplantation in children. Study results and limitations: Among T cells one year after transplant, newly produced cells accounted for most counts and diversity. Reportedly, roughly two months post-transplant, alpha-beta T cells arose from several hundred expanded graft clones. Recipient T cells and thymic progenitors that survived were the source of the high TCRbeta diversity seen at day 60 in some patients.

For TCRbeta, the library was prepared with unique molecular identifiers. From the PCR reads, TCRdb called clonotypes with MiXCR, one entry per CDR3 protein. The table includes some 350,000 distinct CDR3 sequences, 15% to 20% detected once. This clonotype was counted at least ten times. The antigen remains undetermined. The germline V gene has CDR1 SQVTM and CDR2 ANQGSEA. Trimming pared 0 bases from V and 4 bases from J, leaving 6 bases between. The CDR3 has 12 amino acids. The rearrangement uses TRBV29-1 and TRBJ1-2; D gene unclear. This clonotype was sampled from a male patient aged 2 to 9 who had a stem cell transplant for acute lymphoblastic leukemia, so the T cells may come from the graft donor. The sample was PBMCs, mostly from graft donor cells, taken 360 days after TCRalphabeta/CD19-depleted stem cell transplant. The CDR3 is CSVEDRRYGYTF. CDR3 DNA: TGCAGCGTTGAAGATAGGCGCTATGGCTACACCTTC.